This T cell receptor beta chain was obtained from a study of shared T cell receptors in the human thymus. Measured with immunoSEQ multiplex PCR; TCRdb has only the in-frame clones, and not every one. The sample includes around 65,000 clones, roughly 96% of them seen just once. CDR3 length: 16 residues. The germline V gene encodes CDR1 PRHDT and CDR2 FYEKMQ (reference sequence). V lost 2 bases and J 11 bases, leaving 24 bases between the germline ends. The TCR was taken from a human donor. Sample: thymocytes. The V call is TRBV13, the J call TRBJ2-5, with a possible D match to TRBD1 (7 bases). CDR3 nucleotides: TGTGCCAGCAGCTTATGTCCCTACAGGGGTTCGGGGGAGCAGTACTTC. Translated, it gives CASSLCPYRGSGEQYF.